What follows are 14 T cell receptor beta chains derived from one specimen sequenced in a study of patients and donors after allogeneic stem cell transplantation. TCRdb processed the RT-PCR reads anew with MiXCR; each CDR3 protein has one entry. The repertoire consists of approximately 150,000 distinct CDR3 sequences, with roughly 30% occurring once and the leading ten covering 2.5% to 3.5%. Sequenced input: blood, either unsorted or a sorted T cell fraction (not recorded which). The receptor set was obtained from a human donor who was either an allogeneic HSCT recipient or a stem cell or donor lymphocyte infusion donor (not recorded which). It is not recorded whose cells these are; they may come from a transplant donor.

This sequence joins TRBV12-3 or TRBV12-4 and TRBJ2-1; D is uncertain. The CDR3 totals 13 residues. The V gene lost 1 base and the J gene lost 5 bases, with 6 bases spanning the gap. CDR3 amino acids: CASSLGRNNEQFF. The CDR3 DNA reads TGTGCCAGCAGTTTAGGCAGAAACAATGAGCAGTTCTTC.

This clonotype was seen more than once but under ten times. The J gene is TRBJ1-1, the V gene TRBV5-1; no reliable D call. This CDR3 is built from 13 residues. Trimming removed 5 bases from V and 3 bases from J, with 11 bases in between. The germline gives CDR1 SGHRS, CDR2 YFSETQ. The CDR3 coding sequence is TGCGCCAGCAGAGCCCCTGGGGACACTGAAGCTTTCTTT. Translation gives CASRAPGDTEAFF.

This clonotype occurred many times. This chain links TRBV6-5 with TRBJ1-2; no firm D call. Germline CDR1 and CDR2: MNHEY and SVGAGI. V gave up 6 bases and J gave up 1 base, with 6 bases separating them. The CDR3 sequence is 12 residues long. CDR3 sequence: CASSQDNYGYTF. DNA of the CDR3: TGTGCCAGCAGCCAGGATAACTATGGCTACACCTTC.

This clonotype was seen more than once but under ten times. V is TRBV18 and J is TRBJ1-5; 8 nucleotides align to TRBD1. V shed 4 bases, J shed 6 bases, and the junction held 8 bases outside the gene matches. CDR3 size: 15 residues. Germline lookup yields CDR1 KGHSH and CDR2 LQKENI. The CDR3 coding sequence is TGTGCCAGCTCACAAACGCAGGGGGCAATTCAGCCCCAGCATTTT. This gives the protein CASSQTQGAIQPQHF.

V usage is TRBV9 and J usage is TRBJ1-6, with 7 bases fitting TRBD1. The CDR3 consists of 14 residues. The germline V gene has CDR1 SGDLS and CDR2 YYNGEE. V lost 2 bases and J lost 9; bases outside the gene matches: 5. CDR3 in amino acids: CASSVGQVGSPLHF. Written as DNA, the CDR3 is TGTGCCAGCAGCGTCGGACAGGTTGGTTCACCCCTCCACTTT.

The V call is TRBV6-5, the J call TRBJ2-7; D is unresolved. The CDR3 loop spans 13 amino acids. V dropped 7 bases and J dropped 6 bases, with 16 bases sitting between them. The germline gives CDR1 MNHEY, CDR2 SVGAGI. The CDR3 coding sequence is TGTGCCAGCACCACGGGTCCTTTGGGCGAGCAGTACTTC. It is translated as CASTTGPLGEQYF.

The chain recombines TRBV3-1 with TRBJ2-3; TRBD2 might be the D (5 bases). This CDR3 contains 14 residues. Germline CDR1 LGHDT, CDR2 YNNKEL (reference sequence). V gave up 5 bases and J gave up 2 bases, with 11 bases separating them. CDR3 region: CASSSGTDTDTQYF. CDR3 sequence (DNA): TGTGCCAGCAGCAGCGGAACCGACACAGATACGCAGTATTTT.

This clonotype was recorded many times. This rearrangement joins TRBV9 to TRBJ1-1, with unresolved D. Germline lookup yields CDR1 SGDLS and CDR2 YYNGEE. V lost 6 bases and J 10 bases, leaving 22 bases between the germline ends. CDR3 size: 14 residues. The CDR3 reads CASTPLGPEKGAFF. For the CDR3, the DNA is TGTGCCAGCACCCCTCTTGGGCCAGAGAAAGGAGCTTTCTTT. Supplemented by reference TRBV9 and TRBJ1-1, the full variable domain reads DSGVTQTPKHLITATGQRVTLRCSPRSGDLSVYWYQQSLDQGLQFLIQYYNGEERAKGNILERFSAQQFPDLHSELNLSSLELGDSALYFCASTPLGPEKGAFFGQGTRLTVV.

The chain uses TRBV28 and TRBJ2-1; no definite D call. Trimming removed 3 bases at V and 4 bases at J, with 13 bases between. CDR1 is MDHEN and CDR2 is SYDVKM in the germline V gene. The CDR3 is 15 amino acids. The CDR3, as DNA: TGTGCCAGCAGTTTGAGAACGGGCGCGTACAATGAGCAGTTCTTC. This translates into CASSLRTGAYNEQFF.

This clonotype was counted a few times. The J gene is TRBJ2-7, the V gene TRBV4-1; D gene uncertain. Trimming took 1 base from V and 0 from J, leaving 4 bases between them. There are 13 residues in the CDR3. Germline V lookup: CDR1 MGHRA, CDR2 YSYEKL. CDR3 residues: CASSQAASYEQYF. Written as DNA, the CDR3 is TGCGCCAGCAGCCAAGCAGCCTCCTACGAGCAGTACTTC.

This clonotype was counted many times. The chain links TRBV20-1 to TRBJ1-1; D remains unclear. The CDR3 is 16 residues long. From germline, CDR1 is DFQATT and CDR2 SNEGSKA (reference sequence). Trimming cost V 6 bases and J 1 base, with 21 bases left between them. The CDR3 region is CSAPGWAAKENTEAFF. The CDR3 bases are TGCAGTGCCCCGGGCTGGGCGGCTAAAGAGAACACTGAAGCTTTCTTT.

This clonotype was detected a few times. The chain has TRBV29-1 and TRBJ2-7; 9 bases align to TRBD2. With 5 bases clipped from V and 2 bases from J, the junction kept 4 bases outside the gene matches. Germline CDR1 and CDR2: SQVTM and ANQGSEA. The CDR3 has 13 amino acids. CDR3 loop: CSVKAGGTYEQYF. The CDR3 bases are TGCAGCGTTAAAGCGGGGGGAACCTACGAGCAGTACTTC.

CDR3 DNA sequence: TGTGCCAGCAGTACCCCGACAGGGGGCGGAAAACTGTTTTTT. Protein: CASSTPTGGGKLFF. The chain carries TRBV6-5 and TRBJ1-4, with 10 bases lining up with TRBD1. This CDR3 spans 14 amino acids. Trimming cost V 5 bases and J 10 bases; bases outside gene matches: 7. Germline CDR1 and CDR2: MNHEY and SVGAGI.

This clonotype was seen many times. J is TRBJ1-6 and V is TRBV20-1; D gene unclear. This CDR3 is built from 13 residues. Germline assignment: CDR1 DFQATT and CDR2 SNEGSKA (reference sequence). The V and J ends lost 0 bases and 9 bases respectively, with 9 bases between them. CDR3: CSARDVRSSPLHF. Written as DNA, the CDR3 is TGCAGTGCTAGAGATGTCAGGAGTTCACCCCTCCACTTT.